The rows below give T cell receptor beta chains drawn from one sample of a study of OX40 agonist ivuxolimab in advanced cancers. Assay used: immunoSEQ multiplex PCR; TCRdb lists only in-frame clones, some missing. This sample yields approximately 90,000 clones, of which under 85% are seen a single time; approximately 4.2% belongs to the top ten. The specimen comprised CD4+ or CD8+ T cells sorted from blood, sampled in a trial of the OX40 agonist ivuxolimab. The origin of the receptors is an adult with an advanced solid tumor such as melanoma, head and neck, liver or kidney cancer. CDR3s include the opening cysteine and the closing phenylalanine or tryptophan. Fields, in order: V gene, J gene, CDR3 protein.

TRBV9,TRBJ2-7,CASSAGTSPNEQYF
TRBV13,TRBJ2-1,CASSLGGNEQFF
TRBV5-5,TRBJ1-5,CASSLGTAVGGNQPQHF
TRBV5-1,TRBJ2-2,CASSLDGSTGELFF
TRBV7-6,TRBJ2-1,CASSNYEQGGLNNEQFF
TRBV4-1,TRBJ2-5,CASSPTPGQGPEPQYF
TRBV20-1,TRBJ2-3,CSAPRTGTQYF
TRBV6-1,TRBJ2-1,CASSEAIRDRYNEQFF
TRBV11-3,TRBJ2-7,CASSLGDRSYEQYF
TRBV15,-,CATSSQMIAATYEQYF
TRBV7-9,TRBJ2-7,CASSPKIGYEQYF
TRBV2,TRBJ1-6,CASQQGLNSPLHF
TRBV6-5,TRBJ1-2,CASSYREKGGNYGYTF
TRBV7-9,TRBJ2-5,CASSLVGQGETQYF
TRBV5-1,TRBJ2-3,CASRGGVGTDTQYF
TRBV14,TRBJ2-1,CASSQRTGGAHNEQFF
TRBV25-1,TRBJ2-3,CASSDTDTQYF
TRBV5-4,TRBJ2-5,CASSPDGGQETQYF
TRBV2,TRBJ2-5,CASSGRELEEQYF
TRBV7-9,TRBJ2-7,CASSSVGASYEQYF
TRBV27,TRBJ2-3,CASSPGLAGADTQYF
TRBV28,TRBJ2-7,CASSPTGILSYEQYF
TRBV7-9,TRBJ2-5,CASSSGTSGTYNQETQYF
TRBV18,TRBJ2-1,CASSPVISKHEQFF
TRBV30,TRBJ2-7,CAWNFPGFLDFGEQYF
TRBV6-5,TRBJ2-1,CAISLSRSNEQFF
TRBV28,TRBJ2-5,CASSLYVQRPMGETQYF
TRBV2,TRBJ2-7,CASSWTRGEEQYF
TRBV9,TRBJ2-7,CASSVGTGPSSYEQYF
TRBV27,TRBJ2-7,CASSHSGTSGSLAYEQYF
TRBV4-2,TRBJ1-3,CASSQPTGRLSGNTIYF
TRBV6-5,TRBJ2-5,CASSTGQGAWETQYF
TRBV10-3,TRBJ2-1,CAISDSENEQFF
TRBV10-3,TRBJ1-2,CASLKREGSNYGYTF
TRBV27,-,CASAFEDRAYEQYF
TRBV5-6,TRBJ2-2,CASRLNRENTGELFF
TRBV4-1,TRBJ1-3,CASSQDSRSGNTIYF
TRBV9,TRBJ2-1,CASSVGGTSGINEQFF
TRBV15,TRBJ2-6,CATKGETSFEANVLTF
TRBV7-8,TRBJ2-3,CASSYDTYRQSSTDTQYF